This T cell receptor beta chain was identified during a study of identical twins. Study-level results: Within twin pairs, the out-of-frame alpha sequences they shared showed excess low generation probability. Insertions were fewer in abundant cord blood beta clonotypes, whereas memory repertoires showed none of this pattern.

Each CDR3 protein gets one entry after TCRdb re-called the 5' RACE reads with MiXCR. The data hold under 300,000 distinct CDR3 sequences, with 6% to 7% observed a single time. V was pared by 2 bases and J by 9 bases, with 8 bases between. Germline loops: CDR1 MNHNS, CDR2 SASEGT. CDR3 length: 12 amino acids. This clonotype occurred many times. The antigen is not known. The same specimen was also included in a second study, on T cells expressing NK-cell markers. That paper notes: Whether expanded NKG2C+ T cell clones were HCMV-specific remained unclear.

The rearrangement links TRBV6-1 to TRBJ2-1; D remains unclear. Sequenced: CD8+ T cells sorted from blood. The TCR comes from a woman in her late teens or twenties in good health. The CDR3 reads CASSESVTEQFF. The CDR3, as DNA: TGTGCCAGCAGTGAATCGGTTACTGAGCAGTTCTTC.